Described below is a single T cell receptor (beta chain) sequence and its context. The same CDR3 arises from other DNA sequences in this sample as well. CDR3 length equals 14 residues. CDR1 is SGHNT, CDR2 YYREEE, per germline (reference sequence). V lost 0 bases, J lost 5 bases, and 4 bases stayed unmatched. The data were taken from a study of blood T cell repertoires in COVID-19. Clones were read by immunoSEQ multiplex PCR, and TCRdb kept only the in-frame ones, dropping some. The table lists about 440,000 clones, around 89% of them singletons. The J gene is TRBJ2-5, the V gene TRBV5-4; 7 bases match TRBD1. The sequenced material came from peripheral blood. The sequence derives from a woman in her thirties with acute or convalescent COVID-19. The CDR3 reads CASSLGGGGETQYF. The DNA for the CDR3 is TGTGCCAGCAGCTTGGGAGGGGGCGGGGAGACCCAGTACTTC.